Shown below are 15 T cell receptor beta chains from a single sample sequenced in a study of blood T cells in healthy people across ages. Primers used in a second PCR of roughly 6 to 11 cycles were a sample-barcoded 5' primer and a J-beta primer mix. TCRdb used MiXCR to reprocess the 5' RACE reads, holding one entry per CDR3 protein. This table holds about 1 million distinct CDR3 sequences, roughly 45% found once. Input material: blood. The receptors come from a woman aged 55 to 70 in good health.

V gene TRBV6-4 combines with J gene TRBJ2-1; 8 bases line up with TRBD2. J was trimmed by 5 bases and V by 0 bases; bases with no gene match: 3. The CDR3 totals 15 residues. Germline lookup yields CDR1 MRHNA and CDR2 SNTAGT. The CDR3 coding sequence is TGTGCCAGCAGTGACTCGGCTAGCGGGCACAATGAGCAGTTCTTC. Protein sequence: CASSDSASGHNEQFF.

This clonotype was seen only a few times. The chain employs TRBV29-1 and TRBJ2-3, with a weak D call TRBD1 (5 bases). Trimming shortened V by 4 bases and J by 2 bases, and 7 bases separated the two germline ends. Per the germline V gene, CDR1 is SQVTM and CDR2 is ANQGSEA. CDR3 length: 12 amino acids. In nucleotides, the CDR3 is TGCAGCGTTGCCAGGGACACAGATACGCAGTATTTT. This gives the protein CSVARDTDTQYF.

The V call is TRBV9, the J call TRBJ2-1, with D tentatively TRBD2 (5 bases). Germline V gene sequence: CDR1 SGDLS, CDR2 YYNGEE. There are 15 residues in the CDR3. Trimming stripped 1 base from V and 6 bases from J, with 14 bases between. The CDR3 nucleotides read TGTGCCAGCAGCGTACTGGGGAATGAGGGCAATGAGCAGTTCTTC. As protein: CASSVLGNEGNEQFF.

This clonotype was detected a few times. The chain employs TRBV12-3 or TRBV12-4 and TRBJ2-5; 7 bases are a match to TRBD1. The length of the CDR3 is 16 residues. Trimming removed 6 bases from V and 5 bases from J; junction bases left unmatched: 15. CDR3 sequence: CASRFEDRREGETQYF. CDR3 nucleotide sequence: TGTGCCAGCAGGTTCGAGGACAGGCGAGAGGGGGAGACCCAGTACTTC.

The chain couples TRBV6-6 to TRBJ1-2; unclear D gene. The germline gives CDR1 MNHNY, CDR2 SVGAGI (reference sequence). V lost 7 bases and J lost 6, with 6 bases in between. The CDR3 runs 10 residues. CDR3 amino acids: CASKGNGYTF. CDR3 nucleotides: TGTGCCAGCAAAGGCAATGGCTACACCTTC.

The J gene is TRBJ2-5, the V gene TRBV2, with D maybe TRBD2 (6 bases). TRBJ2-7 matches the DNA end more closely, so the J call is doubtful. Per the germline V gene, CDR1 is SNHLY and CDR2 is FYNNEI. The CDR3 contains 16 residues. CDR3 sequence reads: CASSEEWLALGDEQYF. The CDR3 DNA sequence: TGTGCCAGCAGTGAAGAATGGCTAGCGCTCGGCGACGAGCAGTACTTC.

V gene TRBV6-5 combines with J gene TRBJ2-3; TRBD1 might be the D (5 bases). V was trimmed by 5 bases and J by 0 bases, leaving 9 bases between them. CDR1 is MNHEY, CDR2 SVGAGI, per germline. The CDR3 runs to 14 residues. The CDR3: CASSIQVSTDTQYF. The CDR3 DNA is TGTGCCAGCAGTATACAGGTCAGCACAGATACGCAGTATTTT.

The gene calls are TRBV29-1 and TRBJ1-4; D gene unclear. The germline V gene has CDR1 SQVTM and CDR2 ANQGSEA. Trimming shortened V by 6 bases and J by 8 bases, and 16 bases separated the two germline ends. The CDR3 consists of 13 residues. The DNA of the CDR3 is TGCAGCGTGGGTGTCGTGGCAGGAGAAAAACTGTTTTTT. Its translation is CSVGVVAGEKLFF.

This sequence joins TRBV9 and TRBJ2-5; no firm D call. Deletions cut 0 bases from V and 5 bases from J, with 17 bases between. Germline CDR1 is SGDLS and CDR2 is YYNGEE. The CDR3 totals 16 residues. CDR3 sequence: CASSVAGAALTETQYF. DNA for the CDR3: TGTGCCAGCAGCGTAGCGGGCGCCGCCCTCACGGAGACCCAGTACTTC.

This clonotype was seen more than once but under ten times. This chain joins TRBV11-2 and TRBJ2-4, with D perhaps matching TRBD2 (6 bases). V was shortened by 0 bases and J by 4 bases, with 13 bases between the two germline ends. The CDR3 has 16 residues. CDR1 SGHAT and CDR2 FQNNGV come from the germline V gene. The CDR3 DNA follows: TGTGCCAGCAGCTTAGATCTGGGGGGAGCGAAAAACATTCAGTACTTC. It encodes CASSLDLGGAKNIQYF.

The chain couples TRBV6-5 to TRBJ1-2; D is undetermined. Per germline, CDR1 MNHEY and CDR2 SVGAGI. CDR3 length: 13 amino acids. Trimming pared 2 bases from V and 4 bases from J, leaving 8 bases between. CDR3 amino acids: CASSYRAGYGYTF. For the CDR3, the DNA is TGTGCCAGCAGTTACAGGGCGGGCTATGGCTACACCTTC.

CDR3 bases: TGTGCCAGCAGCTTAAGAGCAGCAGGGGAGGTGTTTTTT. It codes for CASSLRAAGEVFF. The chain employs TRBV7-2 and TRBJ1-4, with D possibly being TRBD1 (6 bases). Trimming cost V 2 bases and J 15 bases, with 16 bases left between them. CDR3 size: 13 residues. Germline CDR1 and CDR2: SGHTA and FQGNSA. Based on the CDR3 plus reference TRBV7-2 and TRBJ1-4, the full variable domain is GAGVSQSPSNKVTEKGKDVELRCDPISGHTALYWYRQSLGQGLEFLIYFQGNSAPDKSGLPSDRFSAERTGGSVSTLTIQRTQQEDSAVYLCASSLRAAGEVFFGSGTQLSVL.

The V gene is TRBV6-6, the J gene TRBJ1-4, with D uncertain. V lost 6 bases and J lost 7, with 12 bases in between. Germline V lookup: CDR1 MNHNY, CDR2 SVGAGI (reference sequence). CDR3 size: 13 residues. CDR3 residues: CASSPAGGEKLFF. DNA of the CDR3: TGTGCCAGCAGCCCCGCTGGAGGTGAAAAACTGTTTTTT.

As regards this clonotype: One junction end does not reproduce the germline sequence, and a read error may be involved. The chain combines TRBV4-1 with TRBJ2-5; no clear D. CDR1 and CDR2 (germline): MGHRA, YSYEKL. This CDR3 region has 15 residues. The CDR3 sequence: CASSQDARIGETQYF. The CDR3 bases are TGCGCCAGTAGCCAAGATGCAAGGATTGGAGAGACCCAGTACTTC.

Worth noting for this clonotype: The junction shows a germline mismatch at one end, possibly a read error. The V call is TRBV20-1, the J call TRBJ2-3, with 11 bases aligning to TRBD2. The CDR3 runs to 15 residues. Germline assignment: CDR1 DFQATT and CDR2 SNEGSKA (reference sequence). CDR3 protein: CSARASGRFTDRQYF. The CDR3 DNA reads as TGCAGTGCTAGGGCTAGCGGGAGGTTCACAGATAGGCAGTATTTT.